This entry is about one T cell receptor beta chain. Its specificity is unknown. This entry belongs to a study of PD-1 blockade in classical Hodgkin lymphoma. Assay: immunoSEQ multiplex PCR; the TCRdb copy retains only in-frame clones and omits some. The sample shows roughly 28,000 clones, around 70% of them seen only once. General observations from the study: Those achieving complete response showed baseline diversity like newly diagnosed patients. In newly diagnosed patients, baseline TCR diversity was reportedly below that of healthy donors.

The patients all showed relapse after autologous stem cell transplantation, while their brentuximab vedotin exposure varied. V shed 8 bases and J 7 bases; nucleotides not matched to a gene: 5. From germline, CDR1 is MNHEY and CDR2 SVGAGI. The CDR3 is 13 residues long. This receptor was taken from a human donor with classical Hodgkin lymphoma. This specimen was peripheral blood mononuclear cells (PBMCs), taken before the second cycle of nivolumab. The rearrangement uses TRBV6-5 and TRBJ1-5; 10 bases map to TRBD1. CDR3 DNA: TGTGCCAGCGGGACAGGGGTGAGCCAGCCCCAGCATTTT. Its protein product is CASGTGVSQPQHF.